The present entry profiles one T cell receptor beta chain with its context. The antigen remains unidentified. Naive CD45RA+ and memory CD45RA-negative subsets were split from CD4+ cells. This entry belongs to a study of shared clonotypes between healthy human individuals. Regarding the study as a whole: The generation probabilities recorded for non-shared clonotypes fell below those of clonotypes shared by all four donors.

Assay execution took place at the deep level. On sorted subsets, replicate PCRs used 200 ng DNA, or some 27,000 T cell genomes. Sequencing was performed with immunoSEQ multiplex PCR; in TCRdb, only in-frame clones are kept and a portion is missing. In the table there are just under 350,000 clones, less than 75% of which are singletons. This TCR was recovered from a man aged 25 to 40 in good health. The sample comprised memory CD4+ T cells sorted from blood. Noted subset: CD45RA-negative fraction.

The CDR3 region has the DNA TGTGCCAGCAGCCCGTCGGCTAGCTCCTACAATGAGCAGTTCTTC. Amino acid sequence: CASSPSASSYNEQFF. The chain recombines TRBV7-9 with TRBJ2-1; D is ambiguous. In germline, CDR1 is SEHNR, CDR2 FQNEAQ (reference sequence). This CDR3 comprises 15 residues. V gave up 5 bases and J gave up 0 bases, with 11 bases separating them.